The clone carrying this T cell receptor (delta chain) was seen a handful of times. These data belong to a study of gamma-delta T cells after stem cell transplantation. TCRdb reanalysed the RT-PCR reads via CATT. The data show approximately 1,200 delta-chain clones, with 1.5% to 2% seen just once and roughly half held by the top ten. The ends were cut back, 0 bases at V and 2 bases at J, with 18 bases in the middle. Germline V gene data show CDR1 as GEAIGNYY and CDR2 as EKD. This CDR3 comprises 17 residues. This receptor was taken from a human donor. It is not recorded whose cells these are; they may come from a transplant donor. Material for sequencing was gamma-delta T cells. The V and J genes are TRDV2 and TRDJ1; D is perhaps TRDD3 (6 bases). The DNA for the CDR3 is TGTGCCTGTGACACCGTTAGTTCCGGGGGAGCAACCGATAAACTCATCTTT. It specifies CACDTVSSGGATDKLIF.